Below are 20 T cell receptor beta chains sequenced from a single sample in a study of CD8 T cells in Susac syndrome (dated 2019 in TCRdb). The library was obtained by the immunoSEQ multiplex PCR assay. RNA was extracted using the RNeasy kit, and about 0.5 to 1 ug of the RNA was reverse transcribed with random hexamers. The public reads were run again by TCRdb, first through fastp at Q25 and then through MiXCR, and only productive beta chains were kept. Entries are consolidated by CDR3 protein sequence, retaining the most common genes and DNA. The sample table shows about 210,000 distinct CDR3 sequences, and 95% are seen once. 0.085% to 0.095% of the sample is held by the ten biggest clonotypes. The sequencing input was CD4+ T cells from PBMCs. The receptors stem from a human donor with multiple sclerosis.

V usage is TRBV30 and J usage is TRBJ1-1; D unresolved. The ends were cut back, 1 base at V and 8 bases at J, with 8 bases in the middle. The CDR3 is 11 residues long. Per the germline V gene, CDR1 is GTSNPN and CDR2 is SVGIG (reference sequence). The CDR3 loop reads CAWSAGMEAFF. The CDR3, as DNA: TGTGCCTGGAGTGCTGGGATGGAAGCTTTCTTT.

This clonotype was detected once. The V and J genes are TRBV19 and TRBJ2-3, with a possible D match to TRBD2 (7 bases). The CDR3 has 15 residues. The V and J ends lost 6 bases and 4 bases respectively, with 17 bases between them. Per the germline V gene, CDR1 is LNHDA and CDR2 is SQIVND (reference sequence). CDR3 region: CASRSAGEGADTQYF. CDR3 sequence (DNA): TGTGCCAGTAGGTCTGCGGGAGAGGGGGCAGATACGCAGTATTTT.

V and J are TRBV19 and TRBJ2-7; perhaps TRBD2 as D (6 bases). This CDR3 has 13 residues. Germline V gene lookup returns CDR1 LNHDA and CDR2 SQIVND (reference sequence). V lost 4 bases and J 4 bases, leaving 11 bases between the germline ends. The CDR3 loop is CASSTGGSYEQYF. The CDR3 DNA reads TGTGCCAGTAGTACCGGGGGAAGTTACGAGCAGTACTTC.

V gene TRBV29-1 combines with J gene TRBJ2-3, with D possibly matching TRBD2 (7 bases). The V end lost 0 bases, the J end lost 6 bases, and 10 bases lay between the germline ends. CDR3 length: 13 residues. Germline CDR1 SQVTM, CDR2 ANQGSEA. This CDR3 reads CSVEDRGGDTQYF. CDR3 DNA: TGCAGCGTTGAAGACAGGGGAGGGGATACGCAGTATTTT.

The rearrangement joins TRBV9 to TRBJ2-5; TRBD1 agrees at 7 bases. CDR3 length: 15 residues. Losses at the gene ends were 0 bases for V and 5 bases for J; bases not matched to a gene: 7. Germline V gene lookup returns CDR1 SGDLS and CDR2 YYNGEE. The CDR3 region is CASSVEGALWETQYF. In DNA, the CDR3 is TGTGCCAGCAGCGTAGAGGGGGCCCTGTGGGAGACCCAGTACTTC.

The V and J genes are TRBV20-1 and TRBJ2-1; 10 bases fit TRBD2. The CDR3 runs to 14 residues. V lost 3 bases, J lost 6 bases, and 5 bases stayed unmatched. Per the germline V gene, CDR1 is DFQATT and CDR2 is SNEGSKA (reference sequence). In nucleotides, the CDR3 is TGCAGTGCTAGTCTAGCGGGAGTGCGCAATGAGCAGTTCTTC. Its translation is CSASLAGVRNEQFF.

The genes are TRBV9 and TRBJ2-3; TRBD2 matches 8 bases. CDR3 length equals 18 residues. V shed 0 bases and J 1 base; nucleotides not matched to a gene: 10. Looked up from germline, CDR1 is SGDLS and CDR2 is YYNGEE. The DNA for the CDR3 is TGTGCCAGCAGCGTAGCATCAGGTGCGGGGGGCGGCACAGATACGCAGTATTTT. It codes for CASSVASGAGGGTDTQYF. Supplemented by reference TRBV9 and TRBJ2-3, the full variable domain reads DSGVTQTPKHLITATGQRVTLRCSPRSGDLSVYWYQQSLDQGLQFLIQYYNGEERAKGNILERFSAQQFPDLHSELNLSSLELGDSALYFCASSVASGAGGGTDTQYFGPGTRLTVL.

J is TRBJ2-7 and V is TRBV28; 10 bases fit TRBD1. The CDR3 extends over 15 amino acids. CDR1 and CDR2 (germline): MDHEN, SYDVKM. The J segment lost 2 bases and the V segment lost 6 bases, leaving 7 bases of the junction unmatched. The CDR3 sequence is CASRQSGTGAYEQYF. For the CDR3, the DNA is TGTGCCAGCAGACAGTCAGGGACAGGGGCCTACGAGCAGTACTTC.

The chain employs TRBV3-1 and TRBJ2-1; 7 bases are shared with TRBD2. The trim removed 1 base at V and 6 bases at J, leaving 9 bases unmatched. The CDR3 length is 16 residues. Germline lookup yields CDR1 LGHDT and CDR2 YNNKEL (reference sequence). The CDR3 is CASSQAPGGYFNEQFF. The CDR3 DNA is TGTGCCAGCAGCCAAGCTCCGGGAGGCTACTTCAATGAGCAGTTCTTC.

The chain is built from TRBV29-1 and TRBJ2-3, with D maybe TRBD2 (6 bases). The V gene's germline CDR1 is SQVTM and CDR2 ANQGSEA. The CDR3 loop spans 14 amino acids. The ends were cut back, 5 bases at V and 2 bases at J, with 14 bases in the middle. The CDR3 nucleotides read TGCAGCGTTCCCGGGGGAGCGGTCACAGATACGCAGTATTTT. This encodes CSVPGGAVTDTQYF.

This chain links TRBV6-5 with TRBJ2-1, with D unclear. CDR3 length: 13 residues. Germline lookup yields CDR1 MNHEY and CDR2 SVGAGI. V gave up 0 bases and J gave up 8 bases, with 8 bases separating them. The CDR3 DNA sequence: TGTGCCAGCAGTTACTCCCAGGCCGATGAGCAGTTCTTC. It translates to CASSYSQADEQFF.

The rearrangement uses TRBV6-5 and TRBJ2-1, with D possibly TRBD2 on 6 matching bases. Trimming removed 5 bases from V and 9 bases from J, with 20 bases in between. This CDR3 contains 15 residues. The germline V gene has CDR1 MNHEY and CDR2 SVGAGI. The chain's CDR3 is CASSQAGLPFFEQFF. In nucleotides, the CDR3 is TGTGCCAGCAGTCAGGCCGGACTACCGTTTTTTGAGCAGTTCTTC.

The chain links TRBV7-9 to TRBJ2-7; a weak D match, TRBD1 (5 bases). Trimming pared 5 bases from V and 7 bases from J, leaving 15 bases between. Per the germline V gene, CDR1 is SEHNR and CDR2 is FQNEAQ (reference sequence). This CDR3 has 13 residues. In DNA form, the CDR3 reads TGTGCCAGCAGCAGTGGACACTCGGTGGAGCAGTACTTC. It is translated as CASSSGHSVEQYF.

The chain employs TRBV5-1 and TRBJ2-5; 7 nucleotides match TRBD2. Germline-derived CDR1 and CDR2 are SGHRS and YFSETQ. The V segment lost 0 bases and the J segment 7 bases; nucleotides outside the gene matches: 21. This CDR3 region has 19 residues. The CDR3 region is CASSLARNGGLAVVGTQYF. The CDR3 region has the DNA TGCGCCAGCAGCTTGGCCAGAAACGGGGGTCTAGCGGTAGTGGGGACCCAGTACTTC.

The chain carries TRBV7-3 and TRBJ2-1; 9 bases fit TRBD2. V was pared by 5 bases and J by 5 bases, with 7 bases of the junction left unmatched. The CDR3 covers 15 residues. Germline V gives CDR1 SGHTA, CDR2 FQGTGA. The CDR3 coding sequence is TGTGCCAGCAGCCTGGGGACTAGCATCCACAATGAGCAGTTCTTC. Its translation: CASSLGTSIHNEQFF.

This chain uses TRBV7-9 with TRBJ1-1; no clear D. Trimming stripped 0 bases from V and 2 bases from J, with 10 bases between. The CDR3 is 15 residues long. Germline V lookup: CDR1 SEHNR, CDR2 FQNEAQ (reference sequence). In DNA form, the CDR3 reads TGTGCCAGCAGCTTAGCCGAGGTACCAAACACTGAAGCTTTCTTT. Translation: CASSLAEVPNTEAFF.

V gene TRBV20-1 combines with J gene TRBJ2-3; the D is unclear. Germline CDR1 DFQATT, CDR2 SNEGSKA (reference sequence). V gave up 0 bases and J gave up 2 bases, with 9 bases separating them. This CDR3 contains 14 residues. CDR3 sequence (DNA): TGCAGTGCTAGAGAGGGGTTTGTCACAGATACGCAGTATTTT. It specifies CSAREGFVTDTQYF.

The chain links TRBV2 to TRBJ1-5, with 12 bases that match TRBD1. Losses at the gene ends were 6 bases for V and 5 bases for J; bases not matched to a gene: 5. The CDR3 contains 15 residues. Germline V CDR1 and CDR2: SNHLY, FYNNEI. For the CDR3, the DNA is TGTGCCAGCAGCCGCCGGGACAGGGGGCATCAGCCCCAGCATTTT. Its protein product is CASSRRDRGHQPQHF.

The chain recombines TRBV20-1 with TRBJ1-1; D remains unclear. The CDR3 is 13 residues long. Deletions cut 3 bases from V and 5 bases from J, with 13 bases between. Germline CDR1 and CDR2: DFQATT and SNEGSKA (reference sequence). The CDR3, as DNA: TGCAGTGCTAGTAGCGGGGTTGCTACTGAAGCTTTCTTT. The encoded protein is CSASSGVATEAFF.

V is TRBV6-2 or TRBV6-3 and J is TRBJ2-5, with 10 bases that match TRBD2. The germline CDR1 and CDR2 sequences are MNHEY and SVGEGT. J gave up 3 bases and V 5 bases, and 6 bases lay outside the gene matches. The CDR3 contains 15 residues. The CDR3 here is CASSTPSGGKETQYF. The CDR3 coding sequence is TGTGCCAGCAGTACCCCTAGCGGGGGAAAAGAGACCCAGTACTTC.